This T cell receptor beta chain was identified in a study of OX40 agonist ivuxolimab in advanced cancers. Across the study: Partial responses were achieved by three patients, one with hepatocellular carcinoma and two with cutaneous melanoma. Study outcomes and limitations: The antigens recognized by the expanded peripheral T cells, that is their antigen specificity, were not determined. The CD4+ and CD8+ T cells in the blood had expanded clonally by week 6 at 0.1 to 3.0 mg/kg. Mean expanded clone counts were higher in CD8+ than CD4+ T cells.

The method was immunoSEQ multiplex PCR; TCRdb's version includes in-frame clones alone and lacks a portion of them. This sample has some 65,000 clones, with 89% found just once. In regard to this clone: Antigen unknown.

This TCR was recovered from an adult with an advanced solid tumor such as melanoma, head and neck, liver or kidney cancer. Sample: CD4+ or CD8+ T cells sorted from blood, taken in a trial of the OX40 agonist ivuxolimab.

The CDR3 loop is CASSQEGYLAKNIQYF. The CDR3 coding sequence is TGCGCCAGCAGCCAAGAGGGGTACCTAGCCAAAAACATTCAGTACTTC. V usage is TRBV4-1 and J usage is TRBJ2-4; D gene unclear. The V end was cut by 0 bases, the J end by 0 bases, with 9 bases between. The CDR3 loop spans 16 amino acids. Germline CDR1 MGHRA, CDR2 YSYEKL.